Sequencing of this TCR beta chain was carried out in a study of vaccination effects on CD4 cells after COVID-19. With regard to this clone: Its antigen is not identified.

Sequenced by immunoSEQ multiplex PCR; TCRdb stores in-frame clones only, minus some. The sample lists some 24,000 clones, roughly 80% occurring once. Antigen-specific CD4+ T cells were first expanded with viral peptide pools by the ViraFEST assay and only then sequenced. CD4+ T cells were isolated after less than 13 days of culture. The participants, recipients of two vaccine doses, got either BNT162b2 or mRNA-1273. This TCR came from a human donor who received a COVID-19 vaccine. Sequences were derived from CD4+ T cells from PBMCs cultured with HCoV-NL63 spike peptides, sampled after COVID-19 vaccination.

The CDR3 sequence: CASSLAYTDRGAFF. CDR3 DNA: TGTGCCAGCAGCTTAGCGTATACGGACAGGGGTGCTTTCTTT. The chain has TRBV7-2 and TRBJ1-1; 9 nucleotides align to TRBD1. Germline CDR1 and CDR2: SGHTA and FQGNSA. The CDR3 spans 14 residues. The trim removed 0 bases at V and 11 bases at J, leaving 7 bases unmatched.